This note documents a single T cell receptor beta chain sequence. It has no known antigen specificity. There are no base qualities to consult, and no much larger clone falls within one base. Collaborating institutions collected whole blood in K2EDTA tubes following their own protocols. For TCRbeta analysis, collaborator samples were shipped as frozen whole blood, as isolated PBMCs, or as DNA extracted from either sample type. The immunoSEQ Assay, a bias-controlled multiplex PCR, was used to amplify TCRbeta CDR3 regions from genomic DNA. As for the authors' bioinformatics: Nucleated cell counts per sample were estimated from amplification of reference gene primers within the assay. Sequence reads were collapsed and filtered to measure the absolute abundance of every unique TCRbeta CDR3 rearrangement. For each sample, productive Simpson clonality was calculated as the square root of Simpson's diversity index across productive rearrangements. Here the immuneACCESS table is served through TCRdb, limited to in-frame sequences with V and J called. Missing clones are a known gap in these copies; in checked studies unresolved V genes cover under half, and the rest lacks a known reason. V, J and clone size were drawn from that table, and D and trimming were deduced from the DNA. The sample table lists roughly 200,000 clones, approximately 84% of them with a count of one. In total, the top ten clones hold under 5% of the sample.

CDR1 and CDR2 (SQVTM, ANQGSEA) derive from the germline V gene. Reading from cysteine to phenylalanine, the CDR3 counts 12 amino acids. Of all the DNA, just the CDR3 is kept, 36 bases in frame from base 1. V and J lose 2 bases and 4 bases, and a span of 6 bases separates them. This sample is part of a study of blood T cell repertoires in COVID-19 (dated by TCRdb to 2020 to 2021). Turning to the overall study: The collaborator samples originated in the United States, Italy and Spain and spanned the acute and convalescent phases of COVID-19. The material from the prospective study consisted of cDNA or gDNA derived from T cells, B-cell-depleted T cells, or PBMCs. Deeply sampled blood TCRbeta repertoires from subjects exposed to, actively infected with, or recovered from COVID-19 were included in the dataset. The repertoires were released in a freely available public database intended as a resource for research on the immune response to SARS-CoV-2. The samples were drawn from two sources: the first 160 participants of the ongoing ImmuneRACE study, and 1,200 or so subjects contributed by 6 global collaborators. Sample metadata almost always included a de-identified subject ID, COVID-19 status, age in years and sex. Where available, HLA class I and class II types were taken from metadata supplied by the sample provider and were not determined by assay-based typing.

The full study reports these points: How much clinical and demographic metadata was included differed by source and by participant, and the metadata was provided uncurated.

Material for sequencing was peripheral blood. The sequence came from a man aged 45-65 years with active or convalescent COVID-19. The sequence joins TRBV29-1 to TRBJ2-1, with TRBD1 perhaps the D gene, on 5 matching bases. The CDR3: CSVEQGYNEQFF. The DNA sequence follows: TGCAGCGTTGAACAGGGTTACAATGAGCAGTTCTTC.